This paragraph reports one TCR beta chain. Its antigen is unknown. This sample stems from a study of shared clonotypes between healthy human individuals. Study at large: The study used three CD4 naive, three CD4 memory, two CD8 naive and one CD8 memory plate per donor. Study-wide results and caveats: A handful of donors had about 5.1% of their naive CD4 clonotypes in common.

None of the donors, who were healthy HIV-negative adults, had recently had acute infections or vaccinations. The input for sorted-subset replicate PCRs was approximately 210 ng DNA, 25,000 to 35,000 T cell genomes. Only in-frame clones appear in the TCRdb table, and some are missing; sequencing was by immunoSEQ multiplex PCR. Of more than 2,000,000 clones detected, more than 90% appear once; the ten largest clones hold over 0.12%. This CDR3 contains 16 residues. V lost 0 bases to trimming and J lost 0 bases, with 10 bases between them. Germline V gene sequence: CDR1 SGHTA, CDR2 FQGTGA. This chain connects TRBV7-3 to TRBJ2-3; D is ambiguous. Sequencing was performed on naive CD4+ T cells sorted from blood. Regarding subset: CD45RA+ positively selected. The TCR was taken from a man in his late teens or twenties in good health. The CDR3 sequence: CASSLTTDVSTDTQYF. The CDR3 coding sequence is TGTGCCAGCAGCTTAACTACAGACGTTAGCACAGATACGCAGTATTTT. The whole variable domain, remainder taken from reference TRBV7-3 and TRBJ2-3, is GAGVSQTPSNKVTEKGKYVELRCDPISGHTALYWYRQSLGQGPEFLIYFQGTGAADDSGLPNDRFFAVRPEGSVSTLKIQRTERGDSAVYLCASSLTTDVSTDTQYFGPGTRLTVL.